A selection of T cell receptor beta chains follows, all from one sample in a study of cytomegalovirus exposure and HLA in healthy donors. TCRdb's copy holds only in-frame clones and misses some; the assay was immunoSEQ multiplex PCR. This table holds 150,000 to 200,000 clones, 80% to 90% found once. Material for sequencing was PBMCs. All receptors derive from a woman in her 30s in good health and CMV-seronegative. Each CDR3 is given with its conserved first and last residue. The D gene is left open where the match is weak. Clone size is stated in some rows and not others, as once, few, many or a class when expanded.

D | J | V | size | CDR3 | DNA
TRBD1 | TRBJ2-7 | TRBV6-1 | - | CASRYDRAFSYEQYF | TGTGCCAGCAGGTACGACAGGGCTTTCTCCTACGAGCAGTACTTC
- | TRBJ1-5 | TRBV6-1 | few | CASSEDVGHSNQPQHF | TGTGCCAGCAGTGAAGACGTGGGGCATAGCAATCAGCCCCAGCATTTT
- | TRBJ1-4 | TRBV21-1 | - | CASSGDRGGISEKLFF | TGTGCCAGCAGCGGGGACAGGGGGGGTATTTCCGAAAAACTGTTTTTT
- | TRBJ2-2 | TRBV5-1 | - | CASSFGGADSGELFF | TGCGCCAGCAGCTTCGGGGGAGCAGACTCCGGGGAGCTGTTTTTT
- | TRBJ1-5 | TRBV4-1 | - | CASSQLQGNQPQHF | TGCGCCAGCAGCCAACTACAGGGCAATCAGCCCCAGCATTTT
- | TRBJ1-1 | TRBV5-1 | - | CASSSTGINTEAFF | TGCGCCAGCAGCTCGACAGGTATTAACACTGAAGCTTTCTTT
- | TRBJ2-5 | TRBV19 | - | CASTATGRETQYF | TGTGCCAGTACCGCGACAGGGAGGGAGACCCAGTACTTC
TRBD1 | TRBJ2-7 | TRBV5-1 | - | CASSSSTTGGYEQYF | TGCGCCAGCAGCTCCAGTACCACAGGGGGCTACGAGCAGTACTTC
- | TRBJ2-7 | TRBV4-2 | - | CASSQDSPRDYEQYF | TGTGCCAGCAGCCAAGATAGCCCCAGGGACTACGAGCAGTACTTC
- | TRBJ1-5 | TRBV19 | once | CASRREGNNQPQHF | TGTGCCAGTAGGCGGGAAGGGAATAATCAGCCCCAGCATTTT
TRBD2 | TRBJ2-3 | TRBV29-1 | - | CSVRLAGVDTQYF | TGCAGCGTAAGACTAGCGGGAGTGGATACGCAGTATTTT
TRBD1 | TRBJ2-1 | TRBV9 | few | CASSELTGGGNTYNEQFF | TGTGCCAGCAGCGAATTAACAGGGGGCGGAAACACCTACAATGAGCAGTTCTTC
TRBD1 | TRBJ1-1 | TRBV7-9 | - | CASSVGQAAAEAFF | TGTGCCAGCAGCGTGGGACAGGCTGCGGCTGAAGCTTTCTTT
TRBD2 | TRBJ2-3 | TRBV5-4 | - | CASSFSGGDRDTQYF | TGTGCCAGCAGCTTTAGCGGGGGGGATCGAGATACGCAGTATTTT
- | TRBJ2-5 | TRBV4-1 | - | CASSQATPRETQYF | TGCGCCAGCAGCCAAGCGACTCCCCGCGAGACCCAGTACTTC
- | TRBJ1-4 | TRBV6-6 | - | CASIPGVGYEKLFF | TGTGCCAGCATCCCGGGAGTAGGGTATGAAAAACTGTTTTTT
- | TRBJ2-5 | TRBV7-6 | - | CASSPQLRETQYF | TGTGCCAGCAGCCCCCAATTGCGGGAGACCCAGTACTTC
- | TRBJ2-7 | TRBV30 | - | CAWNRDRTWGQYF | TGTGCCTGGAACCGCGACAGGACCTGGGGGCAGTACTTC
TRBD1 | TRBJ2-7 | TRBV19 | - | CASSIDWVQGAKEQYF | TGTGCCAGTAGTATAGATTGGGTGCAGGGGGCAAAAGAGCAGTACTTC
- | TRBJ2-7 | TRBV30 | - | CAWRRWGGYEQYF | TGTGCCTGGAGACGCTGGGGCGGCTACGAGCAGTACTTC
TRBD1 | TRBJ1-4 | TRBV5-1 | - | CASSLRGQGGEKLFF | TGCGCCAGCAGCTTGAGGGGACAGGGGGGTGAAAAACTGTTTTTT
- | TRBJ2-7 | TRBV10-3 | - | CAISEGPPYEQYF | TGTGCCATCAGTGAGGGGCCACCCTACGAGCAGTACTTC
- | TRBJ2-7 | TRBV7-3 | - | CASSSRITGEQYF | TGTGCCAGCAGCTCAAGAATAACAGGCGAGCAGTACTTC
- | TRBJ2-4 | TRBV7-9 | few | CASSLSGQNIQYF | TGTGCCAGCAGCTTAAGTGGACAGAACATTCAGTACTTC
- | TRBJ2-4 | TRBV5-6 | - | CASLDLLTGTRYF | TGTGCCAGCCTCGATCTCCTCACAGGGACGCGGTACTTC
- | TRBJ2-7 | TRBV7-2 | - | CASSLGWSPYEQYF | TGTGCCAGCAGCTTAGGGTGGAGCCCCTACGAGCAGTACTTC
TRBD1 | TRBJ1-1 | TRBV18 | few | CASSQLTGVNTEAFF | TGTGCCAGCTCACAACTAACAGGGGTGAACACTGAAGCTTTCTTT
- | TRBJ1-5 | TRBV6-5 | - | CASRYDRYSNQPQHF | TGTGCCAGCAGATACGACAGATATAGCAATCAGCCCCAGCATTTT
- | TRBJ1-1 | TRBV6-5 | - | CASSLLPSVNTEAFF | TGTGCCAGCAGTTTGCTCCCTTCAGTGAACACTGAAGCTTTCTTT
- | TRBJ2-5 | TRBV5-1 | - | CASSIRKEGTQYF | TGCGCCAGCAGCATCCGCAAGGAGGGGACCCAGTACTTC
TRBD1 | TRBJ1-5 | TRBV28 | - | CASSLWGTGFRQPQHF | TGTGCCAGCAGTTTATGGGGGACAGGGTTTCGGCAGCCCCAGCATTTT
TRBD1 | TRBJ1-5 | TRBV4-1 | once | CASSQVLGTGYEPQHF | TGCGCCAGCAGCCAAGTTTTGGGGACAGGGTATGAGCCCCAGCATTTT
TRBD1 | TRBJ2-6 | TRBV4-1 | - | CASSQDHRTGGTGANVLTF | TGCGCCAGCAGCCAAGATCATAGGACAGGGGGCACTGGGGCCAACGTCCTGACTTTC
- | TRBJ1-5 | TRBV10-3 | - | CAISESRPGASNQPQHF | TGTGCCATCAGTGAGTCGCGCCCGGGAGCTAGCAATCAGCCCCAGCATTTT
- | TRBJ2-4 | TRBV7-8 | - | CASSQTGLAKNIQYF | TGTGCCAGCAGCCAGACGGGACTAGCCAAAAACATTCAGTACTTC
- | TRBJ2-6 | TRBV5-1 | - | CASSFDRLPGANVLTF | TGCGCCAGCAGCTTTGACCGACTGCCTGGGGCCAACGTCCTGACTTTC
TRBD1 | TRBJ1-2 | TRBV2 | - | CASGGQVGYTF | TGTGCCAGCGGTGGACAGGTCGGCTACACCTTC